This T cell receptor beta chain was captured in a study of blood T cell repertoires in COVID-19. Study information: PBMCs, B-cell-depleted T cells, or T cells were the source of the cDNA or gDNA that made up the material.

As handled by the study authors: Quantification of nucleated cells was approximated via reference gene primer amplification. Libraries were prepared by immunoSEQ multiplex PCR; TCRdb keeps only in-frame clonotypes and omits some of them. V and J calls plus clone size are reproduced from that table; the DNA served to infer D and trimming. The repertoire holds fewer than 300,000 clones, with about 89% as singletons. The sequenced sample consisted of peripheral blood. The TCR was taken from a middle-aged man who had recovered from COVID-19.

Here the CDR3 DNA reads TGTGCCAGCAGCCGGGGACTAGCGGGGGCTTCAGAGACCCAGTACTTC. Translation gives CASSRGLAGASETQYF. The V gene is TRBV5-8, the J gene TRBJ2-5, with TRBD2 matching 14 bases. V dropped 4 bases and J dropped 4; count of bases not matched to a gene: 6. CDR1 and CDR2 from the germline V gene are SGHTS and YDEGEE. CDR3 length equals 16 residues.